One sample yielded the 19 T cell receptor beta chains listed below, sequenced in a study of cytomegalovirus exposure and HLA in healthy donors. PCR employed 60 Vbeta and 13 Jbeta primers. TCRdb's copy holds only in-frame clones and misses some; the assay was immunoSEQ multiplex PCR. The sample contains some 150,000 clones, about 72% of which appear only once. The sequencing sample was made of PBMCs. The receptors stem from a man in his sixties in good health and CMV-seronegative.

This clone was detected ten times or more. J is TRBJ1-5 and V is TRBV6-1; maybe TRBD1 (6 bases). Germline assignment: CDR1 MNHNS and CDR2 SASEGT. The CDR3 spans 15 residues. The germline V and J ends were trimmed by 1 base and 9 bases, with 16 bases remaining between them. CDR3 residues: CASSEEWTVNRPQHF. The CDR3 DNA is TGTGCCAGCAGTGAAGAATGGACAGTTAACCGGCCCCAGCATTTT.

This sequence joins TRBV6-4 and TRBJ2-2, with TRBD1 matching 7 bases. The CDR3 length is 15 residues. The V gene end was trimmed by 6 bases and the J gene end by 0 bases; junction bases not matched to a gene: 4. Per germline, CDR1 MRHNA and CDR2 SNTAGT. The DNA for the CDR3 is TGTGCCAGCAGCCCAGACAGGGCGAACACCGGGGAGCTGTTTTTT. The encoded protein is CASSPDRANTGELFF.

Written as DNA, the CDR3 is TGCGCCAGCAGCCAAGAGGTAGTTACAGATACGCAGTATTTT. This gives the protein CASSQEVVTDTQYF. The chain carries TRBV4-1 and TRBJ2-3; D not resolved. V shed 0 bases and J shed 3 bases, with 7 bases lying between them. Germline CDR1 MGHRA, CDR2 YSYEKL. The CDR3 covers 14 residues.

This chain connects TRBV5-1 to TRBJ1-3; D remains unclear. Per germline, CDR1 SGHRS and CDR2 YFSETQ. Trimming took 0 bases from V and 0 from J, leaving 16 bases between them. This CDR3 region has 18 residues. In DNA, the CDR3 is TGCGCCAGCAGCTTGGTAGGAGGAACCCCAAGCTCTGGAAACACCATATATTTT. Translated: CASSLVGGTPSSGNTIYF.

This clone appeared a few times. V gene TRBV28 combines with J gene TRBJ1-4, with TRBD1 matching over 8 bases. Germline CDR1 reads MDHEN; CDR2 reads SYDVKM. The CDR3 extends over 16 amino acids. The ends lost 6 bases at V and 3 bases at J; junction bases unmatched: 9. The CDR3 spells CASSLDRVRPNEKLFF. The DNA for the CDR3 is TGTGCCAGCAGCTTGGACAGGGTCCGGCCTAATGAAAAACTGTTTTTT.

This clone was picked up one time. The junction departs from the called germline gene at one end, perhaps through a read error. The chain carries TRBV7-9 and TRBJ2-4, with 8 bases identical to TRBD1. CDR1 is SEHNR, CDR2 FQNEAQ, per germline (reference sequence). The CDR3 covers 13 residues. This chain's CDR3 is CSSVLGQGNIQYF. The CDR3 DNA follows: TGTTCCAGCGTTCTAGGACAGGGAAACATTCAGTACTTC.

Worth noting for this clone: The sample has other DNA sequences that encode this CDR3 too. The J gene is TRBJ2-6, the V gene TRBV19; 7 bases map to TRBD1. Germline V gives CDR1 LNHDA, CDR2 SQIVND (reference sequence). V dropped 4 bases and J dropped 2; count of bases not matched to a gene: 8. The CDR3 has 17 residues. Here the CDR3 reads CASSRRGDRAGANVLTF. The CDR3 DNA reads as TGTGCCAGTAGTAGGAGAGGTGACAGGGCTGGGGCCAACGTCCTGACTTTC.

This rearrangement joins TRBV5-5 to TRBJ1-2, with D possibly matching TRBD1 (5 bases). Germline assignment: CDR1 SGHKS and CDR2 YYEKEE (reference sequence). V was trimmed by 4 bases and J by 2 bases, leaving 12 bases between them. The CDR3 extends over 14 amino acids. The CDR3 reads CASSPVQANYGYTF. For the CDR3, the DNA is TGTGCCAGCAGCCCGGTACAGGCGAACTATGGCTACACCTTC.

The V call is TRBV28, the J call TRBJ2-3; D may be TRBD2 (5 bases). CDR3 length: 14 residues. Trimming took off 3 bases at V and 0 bases at J, with 7 bases between the two ends. The germline V gene encodes CDR1 MDHEN and CDR2 SYDVKM. CDR3 loop: CASSFGGSTDTQYF. The CDR3 bases are TGTGCCAGCAGTTTCGGCGGGAGCACAGATACGCAGTATTTT.

Remarks on this clone: Other DNA sequences from this sample encode an identical CDR3 as well. The chain employs TRBV2 and TRBJ2-1; 7 positions agree with TRBD2. The CDR3 is 14 amino acids. The germline V gene has CDR1 SNHLY and CDR2 FYNNEI. V lost 8 bases to trimming and J lost 0 bases; unmatched junction nucleotides: 4. CDR3 residues: CASLGGSSYNEQFF. The CDR3 DNA reads TGTGCCAGCCTCGGGGGGAGCTCCTACAATGAGCAGTTCTTC.

This clone was recorded a few times. The V and J genes are TRBV7-2 and TRBJ2-1; 9 bases match TRBD2. Germline lookup yields CDR1 SGHTA and CDR2 FQGNSA. The CDR3 runs to 18 residues. V trimming: 1 base; J trimming: 7 bases; junction bases outside the gene matches: 14. CDR3 residues: CASSLDGFGGSGRNEQFF. The DNA of the CDR3 is TGTGCCAGCAGCTTAGACGGATTCGGGGGTAGCGGGAGAAATGAGCAGTTCTTC.

This clone was counted once. This chain links TRBV11-2 with TRBJ2-3, with a weak D call TRBD1 (6 bases). V lost 6 bases, J lost 9 bases, and 16 bases lay in between. Germline CDR1 reads SGHAT; CDR2 reads FQNNGV. There are 13 residues in the CDR3. The CDR3 nucleotides are TGTGCCAGCAGGGATAGGGTAGGGACAACGCAGTATTTT. It translates to CASRDRVGTTQYF. The full variable domain, rest sourced from reference TRBV11-2 and TRBJ2-3, is EAGVAQSPRYKIIEKRQSVAFWCNPISGHATLYWYQQILGQGPKLLIQFQNNGVVDDSQLPKDRFSAERLKGVDSTLKIQPAKLEDSAVYLCASRDRVGTTQYFGPGTRLTVL.

The V gene is TRBV5-1, the J gene TRBJ1-4, with TRBD1 matching 7 bases. CDR3 length: 15 amino acids. CDR1 and CDR2 from the germline V gene are SGHRS and YFSETQ. Losses at the gene ends were 4 bases for V and 3 bases for J; bases not matched to a gene: 6. The CDR3 DNA sequence: TGCGCCAGCAGCGGGGGGACAGCTTCTAATGAAAAACTGTTTTTT. Encoded protein: CASSGGTASNEKLFF.

The V and J genes are TRBV5-1 and TRBJ2-5; TRBD2 aligns across 8 bases. V lost 4 bases and J lost 4; bases outside the gene matches: 9. The CDR3 is 15 residues long. Looked up from germline, CDR1 is SGHRS and CDR2 is YFSETQ. The CDR3 sequence: CASSLGLAEGETQYF. CDR3 bases: TGCGCCAGCAGCCTAGGACTAGCTGAGGGAGAGACCCAGTACTTC.

In its sample, this clone was seen a few times. Other DNA variants within this sample encode the same CDR3. This sequence joins TRBV19 and TRBJ2-7, with D perhaps matching TRBD2 (5 bases). The CDR3 spans 14 residues. Germline V gene sequence: CDR1 LNHDA, CDR2 SQIVND (reference sequence). The V gene lost 3 bases and the J gene lost 3 bases, with 12 bases spanning the gap. The CDR3 DNA is TGTGCCAGTAGTATTCCGGGGTTACTCTACGAGCAGTACTTC. This translates into CASSIPGLLYEQYF. Using reference TRBV19 and TRBJ2-7 for the parts outside the CDR3, the full variable domain is DGGITQSPKYLFRKEGQNVTLSCEQNLNHDAMYWYRQDPGQGLRLIYYSQIVNDFQKGDIAEGYSVSREKKESFPLTVTSAQKNPTAFYLCASSIPGLLYEQYFGPGTRLTVT.

V is TRBV19 and J is TRBJ1-5; D gene unclear. The CDR3 sequence is 15 residues long. Trimming pared 6 bases from V and 0 bases from J, leaving 12 bases between. Per the germline V gene, CDR1 is LNHDA and CDR2 is SQIVND (reference sequence). The CDR3 region is CASSGEFYSNQPQHF. The DNA of the CDR3 is TGTGCCAGTAGCGGGGAGTTCTATAGCAATCAGCCCCAGCATTTT.

The genes are TRBV9 and TRBJ2-3, with 13 nucleotides matching TRBD2. V was pared by 4 bases and J by 2 bases, with 10 bases of the junction left unmatched. CDR1 and CDR2 (germline): SGDLS, YYNGEE. CDR3 size: 18 residues. The CDR3 loop is CASSPMRLAGGFTDTQYF. The CDR3 coding sequence is TGTGCCAGCAGCCCAATGAGACTAGCGGGAGGCTTCACAGATACGCAGTATTTT.

This chain's CDR3 is CASSETGTGELFF. The CDR3 DNA reads TGTGCCAGCAGTGAAACAGGGACCGGGGAGCTGTTTTTT. This rearrangement joins TRBV2 to TRBJ2-2; the D gene is possibly TRBD1 (6 bases). This CDR3 region has 13 residues. V lost 2 bases, J lost 5 bases, and 6 bases lay in between. Germline V CDR1 and CDR2: SNHLY, FYNNEI.

This chain joins TRBV19 and TRBJ2-2; D is unresolved. This CDR3 is 15 amino acids long. Trimming shortened V by 4 bases and J by 0 bases, and 9 bases separated the two germline ends. Per the germline V gene, CDR1 is LNHDA and CDR2 is SQIVND (reference sequence). The CDR3 DNA follows: TGTGCCAGTAGTACGGTGCAGGCGAACACCGGGGAGCTGTTTTTT. It specifies CASSTVQANTGELFF.